This T cell receptor (beta chain) was identified in a study of CD8 T cells in Susac syndrome. Reverse transcription used about 0.45 to 1 ug RNA and random hexamers. Coverage of TCR beta CDR3 amplification by immunoSEQ multiplex PCR extended to 54 Vbeta and 13 Jbeta. Via MiXCR, TCRdb re-called the immunoSEQ multiplex PCR reads, giving one row per CDR3 protein. Of roughly 180,000 distinct CDR3 sequences listed, over 85% are singletons. Peripheral blood CD8+ and CD4+ T cells were profiled by TCR beta sequencing. TEMRA cells were enriched by FACS, while CD8+ and CD4+ T cells were obtained through a negative isolation that was performed magnetically. As regards this clonotype: The antigen remains unidentified.

Study-wide results and limits: The study admitted that it had a relatively small number of individuals in its TCR sequencing and HLA analysis.

CDR1 and CDR2 (germline): DFQATT, SNEGSKA (reference sequence). The CDR3 covers 12 residues. The ends were cut back, 3 bases at V and 1 base at J, with 6 bases in the middle. Material: CD4+ T cells from PBMCs. The TCR was taken from a human donor in good health. The genes are TRBV20-1 and TRBJ1-1, with D possibly TRBD1 on 5 matching bases. CDR3 loop: CSASQGNTEAFF. DNA of the CDR3: TGCAGTGCTAGTCAGGGGAACACTGAAGCTTTCTTT.